This T cell receptor beta chain was profiled in a study of T cells in Graves' hyperthyroidism and ophthalmopathy. Overall study findings and caveats: Separation of ophthalmopathy from stable hyperthyroidism was achieved by a 13 V-J model.

This clonotype was seen ten or more times. The antigen remains unidentified. The CDR3 has 15 residues. Losses at the gene ends were 4 bases for V and 5 bases for J; bases not matched to a gene: 6. Germline CDR1 reads SGHRS; CDR2 reads YFSETQ. Amplification of TCR beta CDR3 regions was performed using RNA transcripts as template. Researchers ran a first-round RT-PCR on the TCR CDR3 using the HTBI primer set. TCRdb re-called the multiplex PCR reads with MiXCR, one entry per CDR3 protein. Of 200,000 to 250,000 distinct CDR3 sequences listed, over 15% are singletons. Sample: blood. The sequence derives from a young woman with Graves' ophthalmopathy. This chain connects TRBV5-1 to TRBJ1-6; 7 bases align to TRBD1. Written as DNA, the CDR3 is TGCGCCAGCAGCCCAGTAGACAGGGATAATTCACCCCTCCACTTT. This codes for CASSPVDRDNSPLHF.